The next 13 T cell receptor beta chains were all read from a single sample in a study of blood T cell repertoires in COVID-19 (dated by TCRdb to about 2020). Library preparation was by the immunoSEQ multiplex PCR assay. This is the immuneACCESS table as TCRdb keeps it, with only in-frame sequences that have V and J called. A part of the clones is gone; compared with another copy, unresolved V genes explain less than half, and the rest is unexplained. Within this sample are roughly 150,000 clones, with about 83% of them counted one time only. The ten most abundant clones make up roughly 13% of the sample. Material: peripheral blood. The receptors were sampled from a man aged 70-80 years who had recovered from COVID-19.

A remark on this clone: Other DNA sequences within the sample encode an identical CDR3. The chain combines TRBV20-1 with TRBJ2-7; D remains ambiguous. This CDR3 is 11 amino acids long. Per germline, CDR1 DFQATT and CDR2 SNEGSKA (reference sequence). Trimming removed 2 bases from V and 5 bases from J, with 7 bases in between. This CDR3 reads CSARSGHEQYF. The CDR3 nucleotides read TGCAGTGCTAGAAGTGGCCACGAGCAGTACTTC.

The chain recombines TRBV27 with TRBJ2-3; 8 nucleotides line up with TRBD2. The CDR3 loop spans 13 amino acids. From germline, CDR1 is MNHEY and CDR2 SMNVEV (reference sequence). Trimming took 6 bases from V and 5 from J; bases not matched to a gene: 4. CDR3 in DNA: TGTGCCAGCAGCTTGCTAGCGGGAGATACGCAGTATTTT. It is translated as CASSLLAGDTQYF.

The chain employs TRBV6-5 and TRBJ2-7; 11 bases agree with TRBD1. This CDR3 is 15 amino acids long. V was clipped by 0 bases and J by 4 bases; unmatched bases: 2. CDR1 and CDR2 (germline): MNHEY, SVGAGI. The CDR3 DNA is TGTGCCAGCAGTTACTCGGGACAGGGGGGATACGAGCAGTACTTC. As protein: CASSYSGQGGYEQYF.

The chain carries TRBV25-1 and TRBJ1-2, with TRBD1 matching 7 bases. Germline assignment: CDR1 MGHDK and CDR2 SYGVNS. After removal of 2 bases from V and 6 bases from J, the junction contained 3 bases not matched to a gene. CDR3 length equals 13 residues. DNA of the CDR3: TGTGCCAGCAGTGAACCCCAGGGGGATGGCTACACCTTC. Residues: CASSEPQGDGYTF.

The rearrangement joins TRBV9 to TRBJ2-1, with TRBD2 identical over 9 bases. The CDR3 sequence is 15 residues long. After removal of 4 bases from V and 5 bases from J, the junction contained 7 bases not matched to a gene. CDR1 and CDR2 (germline): SGDLS, YYNGEE. The CDR3 loop reads CASSPASGNNNEQFF. CDR3 DNA sequence: TGTGCCAGCAGCCCCGCTAGCGGGAATAACAATGAGCAGTTCTTC. Together with reference TRBV9 and TRBJ2-1, the CDR3 gives the full variable domain: DSGVTQTPKHLITATGQRVTLRCSPRSGDLSVYWYQQSLDQGLQFLIQYYNGEERAKGNILERFSAQQFPDLHSELNLSSLELGDSALYFCASSPASGNNNEQFFGPGTRLTVL.

The genes are TRBV5-1 and TRBJ1-1, with D tentatively TRBD1 (5 bases). The CDR3 runs to 13 residues. V lost 4 bases, J lost 1 base, and 8 bases lay in between. The germline gives CDR1 SGHRS, CDR2 YFSETQ. Here the CDR3 reads CASSVTANTEAFF. CDR3 nucleotides: TGCGCCAGCAGCGTGACAGCGAACACTGAAGCTTTCTTT.

The rearrangement links TRBV6-5 to TRBJ2-7; tentative D call: TRBD2 (6 bases). This CDR3 region has 13 residues. Per the germline V gene, CDR1 is MNHEY and CDR2 is SVGAGI. Trimming removed 6 bases from V and 3 bases from J, with 12 bases in between. The CDR3 DNA follows: TGTGCCAGCAGGGACGGGGGTAGCTACGAGCAGTACTTC. Translated: CASRDGGSYEQYF.

V is TRBV7-2 and J is TRBJ2-1, with 8 bases aligning to TRBD2. CDR1 is SGHTA and CDR2 is FQGNSA in the germline V gene. J was trimmed by 7 bases and V by 5 bases; bases with no gene match: 10. The CDR3 runs 15 residues. The CDR3 reads CASSHAGTSANEQFF. The CDR3 region has the DNA TGTGCCAGCAGCCACGCCGGGACTAGTGCGAATGAGCAGTTCTTC. The whole variable domain, filled in from reference TRBV7-2 and TRBJ2-1, reads GAGVSQSPSNKVTEKGKDVELRCDPISGHTALYWYRQSLGQGLEFLIYFQGNSAPDKSGLPSDRFSAERTGGSVSTLTIQRTQQEDSAVYLCASSHAGTSANEQFFGPGTRLTVL.

The V call is TRBV5-1, the J call TRBJ2-7; D is perhaps TRBD2 (6 bases). The CDR3 is made up of 15 amino acids. Germline V gene sequence: CDR1 SGHRS, CDR2 YFSETQ. Trimming shortened V by 0 bases and J by 3 bases, and 13 bases separated the two germline ends. This CDR3 reads CASSLERGKGYEQYF. As DNA, the CDR3 is TGCGCCAGCAGCTTGGAGCGCGGGAAAGGCTACGAGCAGTACTTC.

The rearrangement links TRBV2 to TRBJ2-7; 10 bases align to TRBD1. CDR1 SNHLY and CDR2 FYNNEI come from the germline V gene. The CDR3 has 17 amino acids. V shed 2 bases and J 4 bases; nucleotides not matched to a gene: 11. The CDR3 loop is CASSEHLRTGGGYEQYF. In DNA, the CDR3 is TGTGCCAGCAGTGAACACCTCCGGACAGGGGGAGGTTACGAGCAGTACTTC.

The CDR3, as DNA: TGCAGTGCTAGCCTCCCAGATACGCAGTATTTT. Its protein is CSASLPDTQYF. This chain connects TRBV20-1 to TRBJ2-3; D is unclear. The V gene's germline CDR1 is DFQATT and CDR2 SNEGSKA (reference sequence). The V and J ends lost 3 bases and 4 bases respectively, with 5 bases between them. This CDR3 region has 11 residues.

The rearrangement joins TRBV2 to TRBJ2-7; TRBD2 matches 11 bases. Per germline, CDR1 SNHLY and CDR2 FYNNEI. The CDR3 runs 15 residues. The V gene end was trimmed by 3 bases and the J gene end by 4 bases; junction bases not matched to a gene: 5. The CDR3 nucleotides read TGTGCCAGCAGTGAGGCGTCTAGCGGGAGGTACGAGCAGTACTTC. It codes for CASSEASSGRYEQYF.

The rearrangement joins TRBV28 to TRBJ1-1, with D perhaps matching TRBD1 (5 bases). The CDR3 extends over 14 amino acids. Germline-derived CDR1 and CDR2 are MDHEN and SYDVKM. V was clipped by 6 bases and J by 6 bases, with 17 bases between them. DNA for the CDR3: TGTGCCAGCAGACCTCGGGGGGGGGTCGCTGAAGCTTTCTTT. Translating it yields CASRPRGGVAEAFF.